Shown below are 22 T cell receptor beta chains from a single sample sequenced in a study of blood T cell repertoires in COVID-19 (TCRdb year 2020). Libraries were made using the immunoSEQ multiplex PCR assay. TCRdb limited this immuneACCESS table to in-frame rearrangements with V and J called. A share of clones is missing; checked studies link under half to unresolved V genes, and the rest is unexplained. For this sample there are 200,000 to 250,000 clones; about 86% appear just once. The ten biggest clones cover around 1.6% of the sample. Sequenced sample: peripheral blood. The receptor set was obtained from a man aged 18 to 29 with active or convalescent COVID-19.

V gene TRBV3-1 (or the pseudogene TRBV3-2) combines with J gene TRBJ2-3, with D possibly matching TRBD2 (5 bases). Trimming cost V 0 bases and J 4 bases, with 14 bases left between them. The germline V gene encodes CDR1 LGHDT and CDR2 YNNKEL (reference sequence). This CDR3 has 16 residues. The CDR3 DNA reads TGTGCCAGCAGCCAAGATCTGGAGACGGGGTCAGATACGCAGTATTTT. It specifies CASSQDLETGSDTQYF.

In this sample, this clone is medium-sized. This chain joins TRBV28 and TRBJ2-2, with 10 bases matching TRBD2. Germline V gene data show CDR1 as MDHEN and CDR2 as SYDVKM. The CDR3 extends over 15 amino acids. V lost 5 bases, J lost 5 bases, and 5 bases stayed unmatched. This CDR3 is CASSPLAGGTGELFF. CDR3 DNA sequence: TGTGCCAGCAGTCCCTTAGCGGGAGGTACCGGGGAGCTGTTTTTT.

The chain couples TRBV27 to TRBJ1-2; D call uncertain. V dropped 5 bases and J dropped 4 bases, with 11 bases sitting between them. CDR3 size: 13 residues. Looked up from germline, CDR1 is MNHEY and CDR2 is SMNVEV (reference sequence). CDR3 region: CASSPRGLYGYTF. The CDR3 nucleotides are TGTGCCAGCAGTCCCCGAGGGCTCTATGGCTACACCTTC.

CDR3 nucleotide sequence: TGTGCCAGTAGTATAGGAGAACAAGAGACCCAGTACTTC. This encodes CASSIGEQETQYF. The chain links TRBV19 to TRBJ2-5; D gene uncertain. The CDR3 consists of 13 residues. The V end was cut by 1 base, the J end by 2 bases, with 5 bases between. Germline V lookup: CDR1 LNHDA, CDR2 SQIVND (reference sequence).

The chain recombines TRBV20-1 with TRBJ1-6; D gene unclear. CDR3 length: 12 residues. Between the trimmed V and J ends, which lost 3 bases and 7 bases, there was a span of 7 bases. Germline V gene lookup returns CDR1 DFQATT and CDR2 SNEGSKA (reference sequence). DNA of the CDR3: TGCAGTGCTAGTGATGGCAATTCACCCCTCCACTTT. Translating it yields CSASDGNSPLHF.

J is TRBJ2-7 and V is TRBV25-1; 9 bases fit TRBD1. Looked up from germline, CDR1 is MGHDK and CDR2 is SYGVNS. The junction had 6 bases not matched to a gene; V was cut back by 4 bases and J by 2 bases. The CDR3 is 15 amino acids. CDR3 sequence reads: CASSGRTGATYEQYF. CDR3 in DNA: TGTGCCAGCAGTGGCCGGACAGGGGCGACCTACGAGCAGTACTTC.

The chain has TRBV2 and TRBJ1-5; D is undetermined. V lost 6 bases to trimming and J lost 0 bases, with 9 bases between them. The germline CDR1 and CDR2 sequences are SNHLY and FYNNEI. CDR3 size: 14 residues. The CDR3 sequence is CASRVTDSNQPQHF. The CDR3 DNA reads TGTGCCAGCAGGGTTACTGATAGCAATCAGCCCCAGCATTTT.

The gene calls are TRBV6-2 or TRBV6-3 and TRBJ2-7; no clear D gene. The V end was cut by 3 bases, the J end by 2 bases, with 11 bases between. CDR1 and CDR2 from the germline V gene are MNHEY and SVGEGT. The CDR3 runs to 14 residues. In DNA, the CDR3 is TGTGCCAGCAGTTATGGCGTAGCCGCCTACGAGCAGTACTTC. Translated: CASSYGVAAYEQYF.

The V call is TRBV10-3, the J call TRBJ1-1; tentatively, D is TRBD1 (6 bases). V lost 2 bases and J lost 0, with 10 bases in between. This CDR3 is 15 amino acids long. CDR1 is ENHRY, CDR2 SYGVKD, per germline. In nucleotides, the CDR3 is TGTGCCATCAGTGAGGGACAGCATATGAACACTGAAGCTTTCTTT. Translating it yields CAISEGQHMNTEAFF.

The chain joins TRBV28 to TRBJ2-7, with 11 bases identical to TRBD1. Germline values: CDR1 MDHEN, CDR2 SYDVKM. Trimming at V came to 4 bases and at J to 3 bases, leaving 5 bases not matched to a gene. This CDR3 region has 15 residues. The CDR3, as DNA: TGTGCCAGCAGTTCTCTCGGGACAGGGGGCTACGAGCAGTACTTC. Its translation: CASSSLGTGGYEQYF. The entire variable domain, with the rest obtained from reference TRBV28 and TRBJ2-7, is as follows: DVKVTQSSRYLVKRTGEKVFLECVQDMDHENMFWYRQDPGLGLRLIYFSYDVKMKEKGDIPEGYSVSREKKERFSLILESASTNQTSMYLCASSSLGTGGYEQYFGPGTRLTVT.

The V and J genes are TRBV30 and TRBJ1-2; 7 bases map to TRBD1. This CDR3 has 14 amino acids. The V gene end was trimmed by 0 bases and the J gene end by 5 bases; junction bases not matched to a gene: 6. The germline gives CDR1 GTSNPN, CDR2 SVGIG (reference sequence). CDR3 protein: CAWSVPGGIYGYTF. CDR3 DNA sequence: TGTGCCTGGAGTGTGCCAGGGGGAATTTATGGCTACACCTTC.

The rearrangement links TRBV14 to TRBJ2-3; 7 positions match TRBD2. Germline assignment: CDR1 SGHDN and CDR2 FVKESK. CDR3 size: 15 residues. The ends lost 1 base at V and 5 bases at J; junction bases unmatched: 6. The CDR3 is CASSQGGSEIDTQYF. The DNA for the CDR3 is TGTGCCAGCAGCCAAGGCGGGAGTGAGATAGATACGCAGTATTTT.

This clone was seen a single time. The rearrangement uses TRBV10-3 and TRBJ1-5; D uncertain. CDR1 and CDR2 (germline): ENHRY, SYGVKD. This CDR3 contains 14 residues. V lost 6 bases to trimming and J lost 1 base, with 10 bases between them. Here the CDR3 DNA reads TGTGCCATCAGACAAGCGGGGAGCAATCAGCCCCAGCATTTT. Its protein is CAIRQAGSNQPQHF.

CDR3 residues: CAWNQGGSDTQYF. CDR3 nucleotide sequence: TGTGCCTGGAACCAGGGAGGATCAGATACGCAGTATTTT. The V call is TRBV30, the J call TRBJ2-3, with a possible D match to TRBD2 (6 bases). The CDR3 has 13 amino acids. Germline V gene data show CDR1 as GTSNPN and CDR2 as SVGIG (reference sequence). Trimming stripped 4 bases from V and 4 bases from J, with 12 bases between.

The rearrangement links TRBV4-3 to TRBJ1-2, with 9 bases fitting TRBD1. The V and J ends lost 3 bases and 4 bases, in that order; junction bases with no gene match: 6. The CDR3 has 15 residues. The germline V gene encodes CDR1 LGHNA and CDR2 YSLEER. The CDR3 region has the DNA TGCGCCAGCAGCCAGGGGACAGGGCCCCCCTATGGCTACACCTTC. Encoded protein: CASSQGTGPPYGYTF.

The CDR3 spells CASSQEGLTYNSPLHF. As DNA, the CDR3 is TGCGCCAGCAGCCAAGAGGGACTGACCTATAATTCACCCCTCCACTTT. The genes are TRBV4-1 and TRBJ1-6; TRBD1 might be the D (5 bases). Germline assignment: CDR1 MGHRA and CDR2 YSYEKL. V lost 0 bases, J lost 2 bases, and 8 bases lay in between. This CDR3 is 16 amino acids long.

This chain connects TRBV5-8 to TRBJ2-1; TRBD1 agrees at 9 bases. The germline gives CDR1 SGHTS, CDR2 YDEGEE. The CDR3 totals 16 residues. V shed 3 bases and J 1 base; nucleotides not matched to a gene: 5. The CDR3 is CASSSDRGGSYNEQFF. In nucleotides, the CDR3 is TGTGCCAGCAGCTCCGACAGGGGGGGGTCCTACAATGAGCAGTTCTTC.

The rearrangement links TRBV7-9 to TRBJ2-5, with 9 positions matching TRBD1. The V and J ends lost 3 bases and 5 bases, in that order; junction bases with no gene match: 7. Germline CDR1 reads SEHNR; CDR2 reads FQNEAQ (reference sequence). This CDR3 contains 15 residues. This CDR3 is CASSLKGQGIETQYF. CDR3 DNA sequence: TGTGCCAGCAGCTTGAAGGGACAGGGCATCGAGACCCAGTACTTC. The whole variable domain, remainder taken from reference TRBV7-9 and TRBJ2-5, is DTGVSQNPRHKITKRGQNVTFRCDPISEHNRLYWYRQTLGQGPEFLTYFQNEAQLEKSRLLSDRFSAERPKGSFSTLEIQRTEQGDSAMYLCASSLKGQGIETQYFGPGTRLLVL.

A single count supports this clone. This chain connects TRBV28 to TRBJ2-3; tentative D call: TRBD1 (5 bases). CDR3 length: 18 residues. V gave up 4 bases and J gave up 1 base, with 21 bases separating them. Germline V lookup: CDR1 MDHEN, CDR2 SYDVKM. This CDR3 is CASSYPSSGRERTDTQYF. The CDR3 DNA follows: TGTGCCAGCAGTTACCCCTCGTCTGGCAGGGAACGCACAGATACGCAGTATTTT.

V gene TRBV5-1 combines with J gene TRBJ2-5; D not resolved. From germline, CDR1 is SGHRS and CDR2 YFSETQ. The CDR3 extends over 16 amino acids. V was cut by 0 bases and J by 2 bases, with 14 bases left in between. The DNA for the CDR3 is TGCGCCAGCAGCTTGGGTGCCAATTCAGGTCAAGAGACCCAGTACTTC. It codes for CASSLGANSGQETQYF.

The rearrangement links TRBV19 to TRBJ2-7; TRBD2 aligns across 15 bases. The CDR3 spans 17 residues. Trimming at V came to 9 bases and at J to 4 bases, leaving 13 bases not matched to a gene. Per the germline V gene, CDR1 is LNHDA and CDR2 is SQIVND (reference sequence). The CDR3 nucleotides read TGTGCCAGCAGTGGGACTAGCGGGAGGTTTGGGTCTTACGAGCAGTACTTC. Translated: CASSGTSGRFGSYEQYF.

This clone occurred once. Written as DNA, the CDR3 is TGTGCCAGCAGTGAGGGACAGGGTGCTGGAAACACCATATATTTT. Its protein product is CASSEGQGAGNTIYF. J is TRBJ1-3 and V is TRBV25-1; 9 bases line up with TRBD1. The CDR3 totals 15 residues. Germline lookup yields CDR1 MGHDK and CDR2 SYGVNS. Trimming took 3 bases from V and 2 from J; bases not matched to a gene: 2.